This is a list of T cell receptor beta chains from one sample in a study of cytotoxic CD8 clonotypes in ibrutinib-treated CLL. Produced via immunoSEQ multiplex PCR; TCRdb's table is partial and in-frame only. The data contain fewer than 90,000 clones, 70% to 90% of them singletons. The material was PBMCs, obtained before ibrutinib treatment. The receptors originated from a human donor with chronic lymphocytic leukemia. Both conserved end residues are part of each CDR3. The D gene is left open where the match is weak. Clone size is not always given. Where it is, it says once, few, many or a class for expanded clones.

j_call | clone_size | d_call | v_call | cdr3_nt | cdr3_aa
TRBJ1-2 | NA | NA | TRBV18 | TGTGCCAGCTCACCACAGGGTGACTATGGCTACACCTTC | CASSPQGDYGYTF
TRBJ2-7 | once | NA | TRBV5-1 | TGCGCCAGCAGCGGAGGGGTCGGAGTGTACTTC | CASSGGVGVYF
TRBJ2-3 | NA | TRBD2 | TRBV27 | TGTGCCAGCAGTTCCGGTAGCGGGACTTACACAGATACGCAGTATTTT | CASSSGSGTYTDTQYF
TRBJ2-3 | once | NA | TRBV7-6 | TGTGCCAGCAGCTTAGGGTCGGGCCTAGGGGATACGCAGTATTTT | CASSLGSGLGDTQYF
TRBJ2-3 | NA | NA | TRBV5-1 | TGCGCCAGCAGCACGGGAACAACCACAGATACGCAGTATTTT | CASSTGTTTDTQYF
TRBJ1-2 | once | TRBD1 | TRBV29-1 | TGCAGCGTTGCCTCGGACAGGAACCAACTCAACGGCTATGGCTACACCTTC | CSVASDRNQLNGYGYTF
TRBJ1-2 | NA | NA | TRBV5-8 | TGTGCCAGCAGCTTTTCCTCGTACGGGTCGCAGTATGGCTACACCTTC | CASSFSSYGSQYGYTF
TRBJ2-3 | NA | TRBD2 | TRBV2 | TGTGCCAGCAGTGAGGGACTAGCGGGTGTGGATACGCAGTATTTT | CASSEGLAGVDTQYF
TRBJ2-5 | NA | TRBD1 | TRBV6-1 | TGTGCCAGCAGTGAGGGGACAGGGGTTCGGGAGACCCAGTACTTC | CASSEGTGVRETQYF
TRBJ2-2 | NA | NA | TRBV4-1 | TGCGCCAGCAGCCACAGCCCCACAGGGTTTGGGGAGCTGTTTTTT | CASSHSPTGFGELFF
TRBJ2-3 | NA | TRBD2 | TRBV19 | TGTGCCAGTAGTATAGCGGGAGGGCCGTTCGTCACAGATACGCAGTATTTT | CASSIAGGPFVTDTQYF
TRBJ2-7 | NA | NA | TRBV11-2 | TGTGCCAGCAGCGCTACCACCGGGAGTGACTACGAGCAGTACTTC | CASSATTGSDYEQYF
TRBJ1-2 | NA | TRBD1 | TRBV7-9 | TGTGCCAGCAGCTTAGGGGGACGACAGGGCGGTTGGAATGGCTACACCTTC | CASSLGGRQGGWNGYTF
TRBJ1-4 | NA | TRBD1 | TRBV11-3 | TGTGCCAGCAGCTCCGGACGACAGGGGGGGTATGAAAAACTGTTTTTT | CASSSGRQGGYEKLFF
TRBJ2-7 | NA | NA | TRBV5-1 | TGCGCCAGCAGAGGAGAACCCGGGGATCTTTCCTACGAGCAGTACTTC | CASRGEPGDLSYEQYF
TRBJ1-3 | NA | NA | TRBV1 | TGCACCAGCAGCCAAGCCGGGACACGGTTCTCTGGAAACACCATATATTTT | CTSSQAGTRFSGNTIYF
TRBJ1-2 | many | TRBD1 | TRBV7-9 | TGTGCCAGCAGCTTGGAAAGGGACAGGGGGTCTTATGGCTACACCTTC | CASSLERDRGSYGYTF
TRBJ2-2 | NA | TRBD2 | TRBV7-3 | TGTGCCAGCAGCTCTCAGTCCGGGACTACTAACACCGGGGAGCTGTTTTTT | CASSSQSGTTNTGELFF
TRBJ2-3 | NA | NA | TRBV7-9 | TGTGCCAGCAGCCCATCGGGAGCCGAAGATACGCAGTATTTT | CASSPSGAEDTQYF
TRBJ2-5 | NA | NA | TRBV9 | TGTGCCAGCAGCGTAGACTCAGCATGGGAGACCCAGTACTTC | CASSVDSAWETQYF
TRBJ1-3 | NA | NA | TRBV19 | TGTGCCAGTAGTATGGAGGCAGGATCTGGAAACACCATATATTTT | CASSMEAGSGNTIYF
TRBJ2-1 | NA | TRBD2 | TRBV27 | TGTGCCAGCAGTTTATGGGTTAGCGGGAGGGTTTACTCCTACAATGAGCAGTTCTTC | CASSLWVSGRVYSYNEQFF
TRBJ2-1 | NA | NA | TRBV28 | TGTGCCAGCAGTTTATCCCATTGGGAGCGGGCCCAGCATGAGCAGTTCTTC | CASSLSHWERAQHEQFF
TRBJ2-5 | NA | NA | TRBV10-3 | TGTGCCATCAGTGGGGGGGACAGACGTACCCAAGAGACCCAGTACTTC | CAISGGDRRTQETQYF
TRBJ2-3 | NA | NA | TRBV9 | TGTGCCAGCAGTAGTGGGACTGGCAGCACAGATACGCAGTATTTT | CASSSGTGSTDTQYF
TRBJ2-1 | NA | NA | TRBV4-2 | TGTGCCAGCAGCCAAGAGGCTATTAGCGGACTCTCGTGGGAGCAGTTCTTC | CASSQEAISGLSWEQFF
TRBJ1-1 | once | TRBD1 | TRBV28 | TGTGCCAGCAGTCAGGACAGGGTCACTGAAGCTTTCTTT | CASSQDRVTEAFF